Listed below are T cell receptor beta chains from one sample, sequenced in a study of T-cell reconstitution after alpha-beta-depleted transplantation in children. TCRdb re-called the PCR reads through MiXCR, storing one row per CDR3 protein. The profile shows about 640,000 distinct CDR3 sequences, roughly 17% of them singletons. The specimen was PBMCs from the stem cell graft donor, collected from the stem cell graft. The receptors were gathered from a human donor who donated a stem cell graft to a child with acute myeloid leukemia. Each CDR3 is given with its conserved first and last residue. A D gene is named only where the DNA matches it firmly. The size entry is marked missing in some rows and otherwise reads once, few, many or a size class.

DNA,CDR3,V,size,J,length,D
TGCAGCGTTGACAGGGGACGGGCGACCCAGTACTTC,CSVDRGRATQYF,TRBV29-1,many,TRBJ2-5,12,NA
TGTGCCAGCAGCTTACACGGCACCCACACAGATACGCAGTATTTT,CASSLHGTHTDTQYF,TRBV7-3,NA,TRBJ2-3,15,NA
TGCAGTGCTAGAGATCTAGCGGGGTCAGATACGCAGTATTTT,CSARDLAGSDTQYF,TRBV20-1,few,TRBJ2-3,14,TRBD2
TGTGCCAGCAGCTTAGTGGGGGGGGCAGGGCTCCACGAGCAGTACTTC,CASSLVGGAGLHEQYF,TRBV7-9,few,TRBJ2-7,16,NA
TGTGCCAGCAGCTTAGGACCCACGGGAGGTCAGCCCCAGCATTTT,CASSLGPTGGQPQHF,TRBV7-8,NA,TRBJ1-5,15,NA
TGCGCCAGCAGCCAAGAGGGTCGGACCTACGAGCAGTACTTC,CASSQEGRTYEQYF,TRBV4-1,NA,TRBJ2-7,14,NA
TGTGCCAGCAGTTCCTTTACGGCGGGGGGCCTAGATACGCAGTATTTT,CASSSFTAGGLDTQYF,TRBV27,few,TRBJ2-3,16,TRBD2
TGCAGTGCTAGTTTTCGGGAAGAGACCCAGTACTTC,CSASFREETQYF,TRBV20-1,many,TRBJ2-5,12,NA
TGCGCCAGCAGAGGCACCGGGACCGTAAAAGAGACCCAGTACTTC,CASRGTGTVKETQYF,TRBV5-1,many,TRBJ2-5,15,NA
TGCAGTGCTAGCATGACAGGGGTCACAGATACGCAGTATTTT,CSASMTGVTDTQYF,TRBV20-1,many,TRBJ2-3,14,TRBD1
TGCAGTGCGCTAGGGGAGGGGGGCGACGTAAAAGCTTTCTTT,CSALGEGGDVKAFF,TRBV20-1,many,TRBJ1-1,14,NA
TGTGCCAGCAGCTTAGTTTCTAACGGGATCCGAACTTTCGATACGCAGTATTTT,CASSLVSNGIRTFDTQYF,TRBV11-2,NA,TRBJ2-3,18,NA
TGCGCTGGGAGGGCTGGAAACACCATATATTTT,CAGRAGNTIYF,TRBV29-1,NA,TRBJ1-3,11,NA
TGTGCCAGCACCCCGGTAGGGGGAGGTTATGGCTACACCTTC,CASTPVGGGYGYTF,TRBV7-9,few,TRBJ1-2,14,NA
TGCAGTGCTACGCCCACAGTTAACTATGGCTACACCTTC,CSATPTVNYGYTF,TRBV20-1,many,TRBJ1-2,13,NA
TGCAGTGCTAGAGAAGGGGTGGCTGAAGCTTTCTTT,CSAREGVAEAFF,TRBV20-1,few,TRBJ1-1,12,NA
TGCAGTGCTAGGGCCCACCCACCCCAAGAGACCCAGTACTTC,CSARAHPPQETQYF,TRBV20-1,NA,TRBJ2-5,14,NA
TGTGCCACCGCAGCCGAGGGGCAGGTGAACACCGGGGAGCTGTTTTTT,CATAAEGQVNTGELFF,TRBV15,many,TRBJ2-2,16,NA
TGTGCCAGCAGTTTAGCTGGGGGGGCAGACGAGCAGTACTTC,CASSLAGGADEQYF,TRBV12-3/TRBV12-4,NA,TRBJ2-7,14,NA
TGTGCCAGCACGGTTGGTTGGGGCGATTACAATGAGCAGTTCTTC,CASTVGWGDYNEQFF,TRBV5-6,NA,TRBJ2-1,15,NA
TGTGCCAGCAGCCAAGTTAGCCCCGGCGGGACAGGGGTGACCGGGGAGCTGTTTTTT,CASSQVSPGGTGVTGELFF,TRBV3-1,NA,TRBJ2-2,19,TRBD1
TGTGCCAGCAGCCCTTCGACAGTGTTCACAGATACGCAGTATTTT,CASSPSTVFTDTQYF,TRBV9,many,TRBJ2-3,15,NA
TGTGCCAGCAGCGAAGGGGCTCAGCCCCAGCATTTT,CASSEGAQPQHF,TRBV12-3/TRBV12-4,few,TRBJ1-5,12,NA
TGTGCCAGCAGTGATTTCAGGGGGCCTGGGGAGACCCAGTACTTC,CASSDFRGPGETQYF,TRBV25-1,few,TRBJ2-5,15,TRBD1
TGTGCCAGCAGTTACCCTTTGGACAGGGGAAATACGCAGTATTTT,CASSYPLDRGNTQYF,TRBV6-5,NA,TRBJ2-3,15,TRBD1
TGTGCCAGCAGCACGCTCGTGGAGCGGGGGGGTAACAATGAGCAGTTCTTC,CASSTLVERGGNNEQFF,TRBV7-9,few,TRBJ2-1,17,TRBD2
TGCAGCGTCAATGGAGGGGGGTACCAAGAGACCCAGTACTTC,CSVNGGGYQETQYF,TRBV29-1,many,TRBJ2-5,14,NA
TGTGCCAGCAGTTATGACATCCCGAACACTGAAGCTTTCTTT,CASSYDIPNTEAFF,TRBV6-2/TRBV6-3,many,TRBJ1-1,14,NA
TGCAGTGCTACCCCGGGTGGGTCCAAAAACATTCAGTACTTC,CSATPGGSKNIQYF,TRBV20-1,few,TRBJ2-4,14,NA
TGTGCCAGCAGTGGCCCTAGATTCGAGACCCAGTACTTC,CASSGPRFETQYF,TRBV6-6,few,TRBJ2-5,13,NA
TGTGCCAGCAGCACTTGGACAGTCGAAGCTTTCTTT,CASSTWTVEAFF,TRBV7-9,NA,TRBJ1-1,12,NA
TGCGCCAGCAGCCAAGCGGCACTTACCAGCGGCCGCTACGAGCAGTACTTC,CASSQAALTSGRYEQYF,TRBV4-3,few,TRBJ2-7,17,NA
TGTGCCAGCAGCTCCGGACAGGTTACTGAAGCTTTCTTT,CASSSGQVTEAFF,TRBV7-6,many,TRBJ1-1,13,TRBD1
TGTGCCAGCCCGCCCCTGGCGACTATCTATGGCTACACCTTC,CASPPLATIYGYTF,TRBV12-3/TRBV12-4,many,TRBJ1-2,14,NA
TGTGCCATACTAGCGAACGCAGATACGCAGTATTTT,CAILANADTQYF,TRBV2,NA,TRBJ2-3,12,TRBD2
TGTGCCAGCAGCTTAGGGGACTGTACAGATACGCAGTATTTT,CASSLGDCTDTQYF,TRBV7-3,NA,TRBJ2-3,14,NA
TGTGCCACCAGTCCAGGGCCTTTTGACTACAATGAGCAGTTCTTC,CATSPGPFDYNEQFF,TRBV15,NA,TRBJ2-1,15,NA
TGTGCCAGCAGCGTCACCGGGACTAGCGACCAAGAGACCCAGTACTTC,CASSVTGTSDQETQYF,TRBV5-6,NA,TRBJ2-5,16,TRBD2
TGCAGTGCTAGAGGCCTGCGAGATGAAAAACTGTTTTTT,CSARGLRDEKLFF,TRBV20-1,few,TRBJ1-4,13,NA
TGCGCCAGCAGCTCTTTAAGGACAGGGCGGCCGAACACTGAAGCTTTCTTT,CASSSLRTGRPNTEAFF,TRBV5-1,NA,TRBJ1-1,17,TRBD1
TGTGCCAGCAGCTTCGGGGCCGTCAATCAGCCCCAGCATTTT,CASSFGAVNQPQHF,TRBV5-6,few,TRBJ1-5,14,NA
TGTGCCAGCAGCCCGACCTCCCTGTACGAGCAGTACTTC,CASSPTSLYEQYF,TRBV7-9,NA,TRBJ2-7,13,NA
TGCAGTGCTGGGGGACGGTTAAATTCACCCCTCCACTTT,CSAGGRLNSPLHF,TRBV20-1,many,TRBJ1-6,13,NA
TGTGCCAGCAGGATACTAGCGGACCAAGAGACCCAGTACTTC,CASRILADQETQYF,TRBV6-1,many,TRBJ2-5,14,TRBD2
TGTGCCAGCACCCCCGGGACAGGGGGTGAGCAGTTCTTC,CASTPGTGGEQFF,TRBV7-9,NA,TRBJ2-1,13,TRBD1
TGTGCCACCAGTGATTTGGACGGCAACTATGGCTACACCTTC,CATSDLDGNYGYTF,TRBV24-1,NA,TRBJ1-2,14,NA
TGCAGTGCTAGGGGCCCGGCTCCGGGACTAGCGGGCCTAGGGGATGAGCAGTTCTTC,CSARGPAPGLAGLGDEQFF,TRBV20-1,few,TRBJ2-1,19,TRBD2
TGTGCCAGCAGCCGTGGGACTAGCGGGGACATCTACAATGAGCAGTTCTTC,CASSRGTSGDIYNEQFF,TRBV3-1,once,TRBJ2-1,17,TRBD2
TGTGCCAGCAGTTTATCTGCGTATAGCAATCAGCCCCAGCATTTT,CASSLSAYSNQPQHF,TRBV27,NA,TRBJ1-5,15,NA
TGCAGTGCTAGGGCGGGGCTGATGACCAACAATGAGCAGTTCTTC,CSARAGLMTNNEQFF,TRBV20-1,many,TRBJ2-1,15,NA
TGTGCCAGCAGCCCCGACAGGGTTGGATTCGGGGAGCTGTTTTTT,CASSPDRVGFGELFF,TRBV7-2,NA,TRBJ2-2,15,TRBD1
TGTGCCAGCAGCTCCCTCAGCGGGGACAATGAGCAGTTCTTC,CASSSLSGDNEQFF,TRBV5-6,many,TRBJ2-1,14,TRBD2
TGTGCCATCAGTGAGCGGGACAGCTCCCCGAACACTGAAGCTTTCTTT,CAISERDSSPNTEAFF,TRBV10-3,many,TRBJ1-1,16,TRBD1
TGTGCCACCAGTGATGCACTCTACAATGAGCAGTTCTTC,CATSDALYNEQFF,TRBV24-1,once,TRBJ2-1,13,NA
TGTGCCAGCAGTTCCCAAATCGGGGGGAGTCGGGCTGAAGCTTTCTTT,CASSSQIGGSRAEAFF,TRBV27,many,TRBJ1-1,16,NA
TGTGCCAGCAGCTTAGAATCCCCGGCGACCCAGTACTTC,CASSLESPATQYF,TRBV7-2,NA,TRBJ2-5,13,NA
TGTGCCAGCAGCCAGGGGGTTTCGGACAATGAGCAGTTCTTC,CASSQGVSDNEQFF,TRBV3-1,NA,TRBJ2-1,14,NA
TGTGCCAGCAGCCCAGCCAGAGATCAAGAGACCCAGTACTTC,CASSPARDQETQYF,TRBV13,many,TRBJ2-5,14,NA
TGTGCCATCAGTGCAGGGTTGAACACTGAAGCTTTCTTT,CAISAGLNTEAFF,TRBV10-3,few,TRBJ1-1,13,NA